These 24 T cell receptor beta chains were sequenced from one sample in a study of T cell clonality in common variable immunodeficiency. TCRdb's copy holds only in-frame clones and misses some; the assay was immunoSEQ multiplex PCR. Its table records about 15,000 clones. These receptors' antigens are unknown. Findings and limits, study-wide: In common variable immunodeficiency, TCR beta chains reportedly carried fewer deletions and N-nucleotide insertions.

Sample: peripheral blood mononuclear cells. Every receptor here comes from a human donor with common variable immunodeficiency.

On this clone: The read finishes 3 residues shy of the CDR3 end, and the germline J gene is used to complete it. The chain couples TRBV7-9 to TRBJ2-5; 7 positions match TRBD1. J gave up 3 bases and V 5 bases, and 3 bases lay outside the gene matches. The length of the CDR3 is 13 residues. Germline CDR1 and CDR2: SEHNR and FQNEAQ (reference sequence). CDR3 in amino acids: CASSIGTEETQYF. The CDR3 DNA, read in part, is TGTGCCAGCAGCATAGGGACAGAAGAGACC.

Turning to this clone: The read finishes 3 residues shy of the CDR3 end, and the germline J gene is used to complete it. V is TRBV18 and J is TRBJ2-1; 8 bases align to TRBD2. Unmatched junction bases numbered 10, after V lost 4 bases and J lost 2 bases. The CDR3 length is 17 residues. Per the germline V gene, CDR1 is KGHSH and CDR2 is LQKENI. The chain's CDR3 is CASSQTGTSLTYNEQFF. Partial CDR3 DNA: TGTGCCAGCTCACAAACCGGGACTAGTCTTACCTACAATGAG.

A note on this clone: Read sequence stops 3 residues before the CDR3 end, and the germline J gene provides the missing end. The V gene is TRBV7-8, the J gene TRBJ2-7, with D perhaps matching TRBD1 (6 bases). This CDR3 has 12 residues. From germline, CDR1 is SGHVS and CDR2 FQNEAQ. Trimming pared 2 bases from V and 6 bases from J, leaving 8 bases between. The sequenced part of the CDR3 DNA is TGTGCCAGCAGCTTACAGGGGTCCGAG. Its translation is CASSLQGSE. The whole CDR3 is CASSLQGSEQYF.

Comments on this clone: The sequence runs out 3 residues before the end of the CDR3; the remainder is reconstructed from the germline J gene. This sequence joins TRBV7-6 and TRBJ2-1; tentatively, D is TRBD1 (6 bases). V lost 1 base to trimming and J lost 6 bases, with 19 bases between them. The CDR3 loop spans 17 amino acids. From germline, CDR1 is SGHVS and CDR2 FNYEAQ. The DNA read from the CDR3 is TGTGCCAGCAGCTTAGGGGTCGGGACAAGTCTTTTCAATGAG. It encodes CASSLGVGTSLFNE. The entire CDR3 protein is CASSLGVGTSLFNEQFF.

A note on this clone: Read sequence stops 3 residues before the CDR3 end, and the germline J gene provides the missing end. The chain combines TRBV5-1 with TRBJ1-6, with 7 bases fitting TRBD1. The CDR3 runs 13 residues. Trimming took 9 bases from V and 7 from J; bases not matched to a gene: 7. The germline gives CDR1 SGHRS, CDR2 YFSETQ. Incomplete CDR3 DNA: TGCGCCACTAAAACAGGGGAAAATTCACCC. As protein: CATKTGENSP. The CDR3 reads in full as CATKTGENSPLHF.

In the case of this clone: From the germline J gene comes the end of the CDR3, since the read stops 3 residues before it. The rearrangement links TRBV7-2 to TRBJ2-5, with D possibly TRBD1 on 6 matching bases. The CDR3 totals 13 residues. V lost 1 base to trimming and J lost 6 bases, with 9 bases between them. The germline V gene encodes CDR1 SGHTA and CDR2 FQGNSA. This CDR3 reads CASSLGGLKTQYF. The sequenced CDR3 bases are TGTGCCAGCAGCTTAGGGGGGCTAAAGACC.

Points on this clone: The read ends 3 residues early relative to the CDR3; the germline J gene fills the gap. The chain couples TRBV18 to TRBJ1-1; no firm D call. The length of the CDR3 is 14 residues. V lost 1 base and J 1 base, leaving 7 bases between the germline ends. The germline V gene has CDR1 KGHSH and CDR2 LQKENI. The sequenced CDR3 bases are TGTGCCAGCTCACCACTAGAGGGGAACACTGAA. Protein sequence: CASSPLEGNTE. The full CDR3 reads CASSPLEGNTEAFF.

Of note for this clone: The missing CDR3 end, 3 residues past where the read stops, is filled in from the germline J gene. V gene TRBV28 combines with J gene TRBJ1-6, with 9 positions matching TRBD1. This CDR3 region has 15 residues. V lost 8 bases, J lost 7 bases, and 9 bases stayed unmatched. In germline, CDR1 is MDHEN, CDR2 SYDVKM. The CDR3 DNA, read in part, is TGTGCCAGCCACTCCCGAGGACAGGGGAATTCACCC. This translates into CASHSRGQGNSP. Given in full, the CDR3 is CASHSRGQGNSPLHF.

As to this clone: The DNA ends 3 residues before the CDR3 does, and the rest of the CDR3 is filled in from the germline J gene. The genes are TRBV7-3 and TRBJ2-6; a possible D gene is TRBD1 (5 bases). CDR1 and CDR2 (germline): SGHTA, FQGTGA. CDR3 size: 16 residues. V dropped 3 bases and J dropped 6 bases, with 15 bases sitting between them. CDR3 DNA (partial): TGTGCCAGCAGCTTTATAAGGGGAAAGGAGGCCAACGTC. Translating it yields CASSFIRGKEANV. The complete CDR3 reads CASSFIRGKEANVLTF.

CDR3: CASSLSSSGGPLHF. The CDR3 bases that were read are TGTGCCAGCAGCTTAAGCTCTTCAGGGGGACCC. This chain connects TRBV7-6 to TRBJ1-6; TRBD1 matches at 7 bases. The read halts 3 residues ahead of the CDR3 end, with the missing end drawn from the germline J gene. Germline V gives CDR1 SGHVS, CDR2 FNYEAQ. The CDR3 sequence is 14 residues long. Trimming cost V 2 bases and J 12 bases; bases outside gene matches: 7. The full variable domain, completed using reference TRBV7-6 and TRBJ1-6, is GAGVSQSPRYKVTKRGQDVALRCDPISGHVSLYWYRQALGQGPEFLTYFNYEAQQDKSGLPNDRFSAERPEGSISTLTIQRTEQRDSAMYRCASSLSSSGGPLHFGNGTRLTVT.

To note about this clone: The read ends 3 residues before the CDR3 terminus; that terminus is restored from the germline J gene. The chain combines TRBV6-1 with TRBJ1-2; D ambiguous. Per germline, CDR1 MNHNS and CDR2 SASEGT. Trimming shortened V by 3 bases and J by 4 bases, and 3 bases separated the two germline ends. This CDR3 spans 11 amino acids. Incomplete CDR3 DNA: TGTGCCAGCAGTGACAGCTATGGC. This sequence encodes CASSDSYG. The complete CDR3 reads CASSDSYGYTF.

For this clone: The read finishes 3 residues shy of the CDR3 end, and the germline J gene is used to complete it. The rearrangement uses TRBV29-1 and TRBJ1-2; 12 bases fit TRBD1. Germline V gene data show CDR1 as SQVTM and CDR2 as ANQGSEA. There are 16 residues in the CDR3. The trim removed 3 bases at V and 6 bases at J, leaving 11 bases unmatched. CDR3 region: CSVDGTGTGGLNGYTF. The DNA read from the CDR3 is TGCAGCGTTGATGGAACCGGGACAGGGGGCCTGAATGGC. The full variable domain, its missing parts supplied by reference TRBV29-1 and TRBJ1-2, is SAVISQKPSRDICQRGTSLTIQCQVDSQVTMMFWYRQQPGQSLTLIATANQGSEATYESGFVIDKFPISRPNLTFSTLTVSNMSPEDSSIYLCSVDGTGTGGLNGYTFGSGTRLTVV.

As to this clone: The observed sequence ends 3 residues before the CDR3 terminus, with the missing tail filled in from the germline J gene. V usage is TRBV11-2 and J usage is TRBJ2-5; 12 nucleotides match TRBD2. The CDR3 runs to 15 residues. Losses at the gene ends were 8 bases for V and 2 bases for J; bases not matched to a gene: 6. Germline V lookup: CDR1 SGHAT, CDR2 FQNNGV. The sequenced CDR3 bases are TGTGCCAGCGAACTCGGACTAGCGGGGCAAGAGACC. The encoded protein is CASELGLAGQET. In full, the CDR3 reads CASELGLAGQETQYF. The full variable domain, with the rest looked up from reference TRBV11-2 and TRBJ2-5, is EAGVAQSPRYKIIEKRQSVAFWCNPISGHATLYWYQQILGQGPKLLIQFQNNGVVDDSQLPKDRFSAERLKGVDSTLKIQPAKLEDSAVYLCASELGLAGQETQYFGPGTRLLVL.

As for this clone: The CDR3 end is not reached by the read, which stops 3 residues before it; the germline J gene fills it in. The genes are TRBV5-1 and TRBJ2-3, with TRBD2 identical over 9 bases. The CDR3 is made up of 16 amino acids. Losses at the gene ends were 2 bases for V and 2 bases for J; bases not matched to a gene: 6. Germline V CDR1 and CDR2: SGHRS, YFSETQ. The sequenced part of the CDR3 DNA is TGCGCCAGCAGCTTTACAGCGGGGGGATACACAGATACG. It yields the protein CASSFTAGGYTDT. The CDR3 as a whole reads CASSFTAGGYTDTQYF. The entire variable domain, with the rest obtained from reference TRBV5-1 and TRBJ2-3, is as follows: KAGVTQTPRYLIKTRGQQVTLSCSPISGHRSVSWYQQTPGQGLQFLFEYFSETQRNKGNFPGRFSGRQFSNSRSEMNVSTLELGDSALYLCASSFTAGGYTDTQYFGPGTRLTVL.

For this clone: The CDR3 goes on 3 residues after the read ends, and that part is filled in from the germline J gene. V is TRBV18 and J is TRBJ2-1; unclear D gene. Per germline, CDR1 KGHSH and CDR2 LQKENI. V was clipped by 5 bases and J by 8 bases, with 7 bases between them. The length of the CDR3 is 11 residues. The CDR3 bases that were read are TGTGCCAGCTCAGACCTAGATGAG. Translating it yields CASSDLDE. The full CDR3 sequence reads CASSDLDEQFF.

Concerning this clone: The CDR3 goes on 3 residues after the read ends, and that part is filled in from the germline J gene. The J gene is TRBJ2-1, the V gene TRBV11-3; 12 positions match TRBD2. The V and J ends lost 2 bases and 8 bases, in that order; junction bases with no gene match: 4. Germline values: CDR1 SGHNT, CDR2 YENEEA. The CDR3 contains 15 residues. This CDR3 reads CASSLLAGGPDEQFF. CDR3 DNA (partial): TGTGCCAGCAGCTTACTAGCGGGAGGGCCGGATGAG.

On this clone itself: Coverage ceases 3 residues before the CDR3 finishes, and the germline J gene fills in the end. V and J are TRBV29-1 and TRBJ2-1, with D tentatively TRBD2 (5 bases). Trimming shortened V by 4 bases and J by 7 bases, and 5 bases separated the two germline ends. The germline V gene has CDR1 SQVTM and CDR2 ANQGSEA. The CDR3 extends over 10 amino acids. CDR3 residues: CSVGTNEQFF. CDR3 DNA, as far as it was read: TGCAGCGTTGGGACTAATGAG.

The sequenced CDR3 bases are TGCAGTGCTACCCTGGGACAGGTGGAGTATGAA. Translating gives CSATLGQVEYE. The full CDR3 reads CSATLGQVEYEAFF. The chain uses TRBV20-1 and TRBJ1-1; 8 nucleotides align to TRBD1. The sequence runs out 3 residues before the end of the CDR3; the remainder is reconstructed from the germline J gene. Germline V gives CDR1 DFQATT, CDR2 SNEGSKA (reference sequence). The CDR3 is made up of 14 amino acids. Unmatched junction bases numbered 11, after V lost 4 bases and J lost 7 bases.

A word on this clone: The CDR3 end lies 3 residues beyond the end of the read and is filled in from the germline J gene. The chain joins TRBV2 to TRBJ2-7; D is possibly TRBD2 (5 bases). Per the germline V gene, CDR1 is SNHLY and CDR2 is FYNNEI. The CDR3 contains 15 residues. Trimming removed 4 bases from V and 2 bases from J, with 15 bases in between. CDR3: CASSVAEGYTYEQYF. Partial CDR3 DNA: TGTGCCAGCAGTGTGGCAGAGGGTTATACCTACGAG.

Concerning this clone itself: From the germline J gene comes the end of the CDR3, since the read stops 3 residues before it. V gene TRBV19 combines with J gene TRBJ1-5; a possible D gene is TRBD1 (5 bases). The V and J ends lost 4 bases and 4 bases respectively, with 17 bases between them. CDR1 and CDR2 from the germline V gene are LNHDA and SQIVND (reference sequence). CDR3 length equals 16 residues. CDR3 residues: CASSTKEGLPNQPQHF. The sequenced CDR3 bases are TGTGCCAGTAGTACCAAGGAGGGACTGCCTAATCAGCCC.

On this clone: The CDR3 goes on 3 residues after the read ends, and that part is filled in from the germline J gene. The chain combines TRBV2 with TRBJ1-1; tentative D call: TRBD1 (6 bases). This CDR3 contains 15 residues. Trimming removed 6 bases from V and 0 bases from J, with 14 bases in between. Per germline, CDR1 SNHLY and CDR2 FYNNEI. CDR3 DNA (partial): TGTGCCAGCAGCAGGACAGAATTACTGAACACTGAA. The encoded protein is CASSRTELLNTE. The whole CDR3 reads CASSRTELLNTEAFF.

With regard to this clone: The read falls 3 residues short of the CDR3 end, and the missing part is taken from the germline J gene. The V and J genes are TRBV20-1 and TRBJ2-7, with TRBD2 as a possible D gene (5 bases). This CDR3 spans 12 amino acids. V was shortened by 7 bases and J by 0 bases, with 10 bases between the two germline ends. The germline V gene encodes CDR1 DFQATT and CDR2 SNEGSKA (reference sequence). CDR3 region: CSVRTPSYEQYF. Incomplete CDR3 DNA: TGCAGTGTCCGGACTCCCTCCTACGAG.

With respect to this clone: The CDR3 end lies 3 residues beyond the end of the read and is filled in from the germline J gene. The chain recombines TRBV30 with TRBJ1-5; 7 nucleotides align to TRBD1. The V segment lost 0 bases and the J segment 6 bases; nucleotides outside the gene matches: 5. CDR1 GTSNPN and CDR2 SVGIG come from the germline V gene (reference sequence). The CDR3 has 14 residues. This chain's CDR3 is CAWSVRPGGQPQHF. CDR3 bases read: TGTGCCTGGAGTGTAAGACCAGGGGGTCAGCCC.

On this clone itself: The read ends 3 residues shy of where the CDR3 ends; the end is completed using the germline J gene. V usage is TRBV10-3 and J usage is TRBJ2-3; the D gene is possibly TRBD1 (5 bases). Germline CDR1 and CDR2: ENHRY and SYGVKD. Between the trimmed V and J ends, which lost 3 bases and 1 base, there was a span of 14 bases. This CDR3 region has 16 residues. The CDR3 protein is CAISEGLRGRTDTQYF. Incomplete CDR3 DNA: TGTGCCATCAGTGAAGGGTTAAGGGGTCGCACAGATACG.